What follows is one T cell receptor beta chain and its context. The same CDR3 also results from other DNA sequences found in this sample. The entry originates in a study of shared clonotypes between healthy human individuals. Overall study: Researchers drew samples from a couple of women and a few men aged 18 to 49.

Sequencing used immunoSEQ multiplex PCR; TCRdb keeps in-frame clones, though not all of them. The table shows over 2 million clones, with just under 95% occurring only once. Naivety among CD8 cells was defined by CD45RO negativity and positive CCR7 selection, thereby excluding terminally differentiated effector memory CD45RA+ cells. Germline-derived CDR1 and CDR2 are MGHRA and YSYEKL. This CDR3 is built from 16 residues. V lost 2 bases to trimming and J lost 0 bases; unmatched junction nucleotides: 4. Sequencing input: naive CD8+ T cells sorted from blood. This receptor was obtained from a man between 18 and 29 years old in good health. The rearrangement links TRBV4-1 to TRBJ2-1, with 7 nucleotides matching TRBD1. The CDR3 nucleotides are TGCGCCAGCAGCCAATGGACAGGAAGCTCCTACAATGAGCAGTTCTTC. Amino acid sequence: CASSQWTGSSYNEQFF.